These 2 T cell receptor beta chains were all obtained from the same sample, sequenced in a study of sequential checkpoint blockade in melanoma (dated by TCRdb to 2018 to 2020). The library relied on the immunoSEQ multiplex PCR assay. TCRdb mirrors the immuneACCESS table, restricted to in-frame sequences. Some clones are absent from its copies; in checked studies, under half trace to an unresolved V gene, and the reason for the others is unknown. This sample has 10,000 or so clones in its table, and around four fifths of those were observed once. The ten largest clones add up to 14% of the sample. The intended sense of this specimen's treatment or condition label: randomized to nivolumab then ipilimumab (arm A) or the reverse (arm B). This sample comprised CD8+ T cells sorted from blood (inferred from file names), obtained from a patient given nivolumab and ipilimumab in sequence. The receptors here all came from a human donor with melanoma.

The chain joins TRBV7-8 to TRBJ2-5, with no clear D. Trimming removed 1 base at V and 2 bases at J, with 11 bases between. CDR3 length equals 15 residues. Germline CDR1 and CDR2: SGHVS and FQNEAQ. CDR3 sequence reads: CASSLEASSQETQYF. The DNA for the CDR3 is TGTGCCAGCAGCTTAGAAGCGTCTTCTCAAGAGACCCAGTACTTC. Combining the CDR3 with reference TRBV7-8 and TRBJ2-5 gives the whole variable domain GAGVSQSPRYKVAKRGQDVALRCDPISGHVSLFWYQQALGQGPEFLTYFQNEAQLDKSGLPSDRFFAERPEGSVSTLKIQRTQQEDSAVYLCASSLEASSQETQYFGPGTRLLVL.

This clone was detected only once. This chain joins TRBV29-1 and TRBJ1-1; D not resolved. The CDR3 is made up of 11 amino acids. Germline V CDR1 and CDR2: SQVTM, ANQGSEA. With 4 bases removed from V and 1 base from J, the gap between germline ends came to 4 bases. The CDR3 loop reads CSVVRNTEAFF. Here the CDR3 DNA reads TGCAGCGTTGTCCGGAACACTGAAGCTTTCTTT.